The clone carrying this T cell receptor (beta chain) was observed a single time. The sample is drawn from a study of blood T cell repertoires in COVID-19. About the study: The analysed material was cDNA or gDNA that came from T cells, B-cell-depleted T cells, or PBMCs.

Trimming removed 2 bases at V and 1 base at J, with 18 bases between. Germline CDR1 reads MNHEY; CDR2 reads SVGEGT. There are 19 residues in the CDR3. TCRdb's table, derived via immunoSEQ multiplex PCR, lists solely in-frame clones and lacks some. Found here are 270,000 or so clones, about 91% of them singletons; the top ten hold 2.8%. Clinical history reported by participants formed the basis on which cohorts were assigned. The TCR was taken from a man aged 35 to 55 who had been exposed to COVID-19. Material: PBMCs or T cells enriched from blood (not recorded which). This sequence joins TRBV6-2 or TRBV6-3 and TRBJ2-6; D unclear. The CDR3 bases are TGTGCCAGCAGTTACGGTGGCCTCCAATTCCTTTCTGGGGCCAACGTCCTGACTTTC. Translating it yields CASSYGGLQFLSGANVLTF.